The rows below give T cell receptor beta chains drawn from one sample of a study of control samples from healthy donors and cancer patients. Profiled with immunoSEQ multiplex PCR; TCRdb holds only in-frame clones, not every one. The table shows 110,000 to 150,000 clones, with roughly 89% occurring only once. The sample was blood. These TCRs come from a man aged 18 to 30 in good health. Each CDR3 is given with its conserved first and last residue. The D gene is left open where the match is weak. Size is stated for part of the rows, as once, few or many counts, or as a class when the clone is expanded.

j_call | d_call | clone_size | v_call | cdr3_nt | cdr3_aa
TRBJ1-5 | NA | NA | TRBV11-2 | TGTGCCAGCAGCTTAATGGGACAGCCCCAGCATTTT | CASSLMGQPQHF
TRBJ2-3 | NA | NA | TRBV5-1 | TGCGCCAGCAGCTTGGACAGGTCCGCCACAGATACGCAGTATTTT | CASSLDRSATDTQYF
TRBJ1-1 | NA | NA | TRBV12-2 | NA | CASRFGTGTEAFF
TRBJ2-7 | TRBD1 | NA | TRBV7-2 | TGTGCCAGCAGCTTAGAGGGACAGACTTACGAGCAGTACTTC | CASSLEGQTYEQYF
TRBJ2-1 | NA | NA | TRBV5-4 | TGTGCCAGCAGCTTGGACCCTGCCTCCTACAATGAGCAGTTCTTC | CASSLDPASYNEQFF
TRBJ1-1 | NA | NA | TRBV19 | TGTGCCAGTAGTAATGTCGGGGGGCGGACTGAAGCTTTCTTT | CASSNVGGRTEAFF
TRBJ1-1 | NA | NA | TRBV19 | TGTGCCAGTAGTATGAACACTGAAGCTTTCTTT | CASSMNTEAFF
TRBJ2-7 | TRBD2 | NA | TRBV2 | TGTGCCAGCAGGGAACTAGCGGGGGATCAGTACTTC | CASRELAGDQYF
TRBJ2-1 | NA | NA | TRBV2 | TGTGCCAGCACCGGGGTGATAAATGAGCAGTTCTTC | CASTGVINEQFF
TRBJ2-7 | TRBD1 | NA | TRBV30 | TGTGCCTGGAGTCTGGACAGGGACGGGAGATACGAGCAGTACTTC | CAWSLDRDGRYEQYF
TRBJ1-6 | NA | NA | TRBV19 | TGTGCCAGTAGTCCTGGCACATCGAGCTCCTATAATTCACCCCTCCACTTT | CASSPGTSSSYNSPLHF
TRBJ2-3 | NA | NA | TRBV5-1 | TGCGCCAGCAGCCCCGGCCGGGGAAGGACAGATACGCAGTATTTT | CASSPGRGRTDTQYF
TRBJ1-2 | NA | NA | TRBV5-6 | TGTGCCAGCAGCGTCCGGGACAAACTATACTATGGCTACACCTTC | CASSVRDKLYYGYTF
TRBJ1-6 | TRBD1 | NA | TRBV6-5 | TGTGCCAGCAGTCGGACAGGGAATGGGTCACCCCTCCACTTT | CASSRTGNGSPLHF
TRBJ1-3 | NA | NA | TRBV5-5 | TGTGCCAGCAGCCTACGCTCTGGAAACACCATATATTTT | CASSLRSGNTIYF
TRBJ2-1 | TRBD2 | NA | TRBV7-2 | TGTGCCAGCAGCCTGGGACTAGCGGGGGGGAATGAGCAGTTCTTC | CASSLGLAGGNEQFF
TRBJ2-3 | NA | once | TRBV5-6 | TGTGCCAGCAGCTTGGGGGATGTTAGTACGCAGTATTTT | CASSLGDVSTQYF
TRBJ2-1 | NA | NA | TRBV5-1 | TGCGCCAGCAGCTTGGGGGGTGTGAGAGGGTTGAATGAGCAGTTCTTC | CASSLGGVRGLNEQFF
TRBJ2-3 | TRBD2 | NA | TRBV30 | TGTGCCTGGAGTAGCGGAGTAGCGGGGGCCCTAAACACAGATACGCAGTATTTT | CAWSSGVAGALNTDTQYF
TRBJ2-5 | NA | NA | TRBV12-3/TRBV12-4 | TGTGCCAGCATGACCGGGGACCAAGAGACCCAGTACTTC | CASMTGDQETQYF
TRBJ1-5 | NA | once | TRBV12-3/TRBV12-4 | TGTGCCAGCAGTCCCTCCAATCAGCCCCAGCATTTT | CASSPSNQPQHF
TRBJ1-6 | NA | NA | TRBV20-1 | TGCAGTGCTAGTAAGGTGGGCAGTCCCTTTGGTTCACCCCTCCACTTT | CSASKVGSPFGSPLHF
TRBJ2-3 | TRBD2 | NA | TRBV27 | TGTGCCAGCAGCCACCTTAGCGGGGGGGCCAGAGATACGCAGTATTTT | CASSHLSGGARDTQYF
TRBJ2-5 | TRBD1 | NA | TRBV7-2 | TGTGCCAGCAGCTCCGACAGGGGACGAGAGACCCAGTACTTC | CASSSDRGRETQYF
TRBJ1-5 | NA | once | TRBV6-2/TRBV6-3 | TGTGCCAGCAGTTACTCGGGCTACTATCAGCCCCAGCATTTT | CASSYSGYYQPQHF
TRBJ1-2 | TRBD1 | NA | TRBV5-1 | TGCGCCAGCAGCCTCAGACAGGGAAATAACTATGGCTACACCTTC | CASSLRQGNNYGYTF
TRBJ2-7 | NA | NA | TRBV7-2 | TGTGCCAGCAGCCCCCGAGCGGAGGCCTACGAGCAGTACTTC | CASSPRAEAYEQYF
TRBJ1-3 | NA | NA | TRBV10-3 | TGTGCCATCAGTGAGGTGCAGAGCTCTGGAAACACCATATATTTT | CAISEVQSSGNTIYF
TRBJ1-6 | NA | NA | TRBV21-1 | TGTGCCAGCGGCCACCCGGGACTGGATAATTCACCCCTCCACTTT | CASGHPGLDNSPLHF
TRBJ1-1 | NA | NA | TRBV29-1 | TGCAGCGTTGGGTCGGTTTTAGGAAGCACTGAAGCTTTCTTT | CSVGSVLGSTEAFF
TRBJ1-3 | NA | NA | TRBV2 | TGTGCCAGCAGCCCTATTAGCGGAGGGTCTGGAAACACCATATATTTT | CASSPISGGSGNTIYF
TRBJ1-6 | NA | NA | TRBV3-1/TRBV3-2 | TGTGCCAGCAGCCAAGACAGGCTCTATAATTCACCCCTCCACTTT | CASSQDRLYNSPLHF